A selection of T cell receptor beta chains follows, all from one sample in a study of a mutant IDH1 vaccine in newly diagnosed glioma. The method was immunoSEQ multiplex PCR; TCRdb's version includes in-frame clones alone and lacks a portion of them. The sample gives just under 95,000 clones, roughly 77% of which show up once; over 6.5% is in the top ten. Sample: PBMCs, taken from a glioma patient treated with radiotherapy, temozolomide or both. The receptors were gathered from a middle-aged man with glioma. Each CDR3 is given with its conserved first and last residue. D genes are given only for firm matches. Clone size is not always given. Where it is, it says once, few, many or a class for expanded clones.

D: TRBD1
V: TRBV7-3
J: TRBJ2-1
size: -
CDR3: CASSLTIGQGYNEQFF
DNA: TGTGCCAGCAGCTTAACTATCGGACAGGGTTACAATGAGCAGTTCTTC

D: TRBD2
V: TRBV30
J: TRBJ2-7
size: few
CDR3: CAWRVSGGSITQQYF
DNA: TGTGCCTGGAGGGTTAGCGGGGGGTCTATTACGCAGCAGTACTTC

D: -
V: TRBV7-2
J: TRBJ1-5
size: -
CDR3: CASSLGVGWTQPQHF
DNA: TGTGCCAGCAGCTTAGGGGTGGGGTGGACTCAGCCCCAGCATTTT

D: -
V: TRBV6-6
J: TRBJ2-7
size: -
CDR3: CASSYTPDDSYEQYF
DNA: TGTGCCAGCAGTTATACCCCGGACGACTCCTACGAGCAGTACTTC

D: -
V: TRBV27
J: TRBJ1-4
size: once
CDR3: CASSFRFGGGTNEKLFF
DNA: TGTGCCAGCAGTTTCCGTTTCGGGGGTGGAACTAATGAAAAACTGTTTTTT

D: TRBD2
V: TRBV18
J: TRBJ2-5
size: -
CDR3: CASSPRAGAETQYF
DNA: TGTGCCAGCTCACCACGGGCGGGAGCTGAGACCCAGTACTTC

D: -
V: TRBV5-1
J: TRBJ2-7
size: -
CDR3: CASSLELLSSYEQYF
DNA: TGCGCCAGCAGCTTGGAGTTGCTGAGCTCCTACGAGCAGTACTTC

D: -
V: TRBV4-3
J: TRBJ1-2
size: -
CDR3: CASSQDGLGYTF
DNA: TGCGCCAGCAGCCAAGATGGCCTGGGCTACACCTTC

D: TRBD1
V: TRBV27
J: TRBJ1-2
size: -
CDR3: CASTPRQGYGYTF
DNA: TGTGCCAGCACCCCCCGACAGGGCTATGGCTACACCTTC

D: -
V: TRBV27
J: TRBJ1-6
size: -
CDR3: CASSLWNSPLHF
DNA: TGTGCCAGCAGCCTATGGAATTCACCCCTCCACTTT

D: TRBD2
V: TRBV5-1
J: TRBJ2-1
size: -
CDR3: CASSFSSGQAYNEQFF
DNA: TGCGCCAGCAGCTTCTCTAGCGGGCAAGCCTACAATGAGCAGTTCTTC

D: -
V: TRBV5-1
J: TRBJ1-6
size: many
CDR3: CASSLGVDSPLHF
DNA: TGCGCCAGCAGCTTGGGGGTGGATTCACCCCTCCACTTT

D: -
V: TRBV6-1
J: TRBJ1-5
size: -
CDR3: CASSEPITGGSNQPQHF
DNA: TGTGCCAGCAGTGAACCGATAACCGGCGGTAGCAATCAGCCCCAGCATTTT

D: TRBD2
V: TRBV7-2
J: TRBJ2-5
size: -
CDR3: CASSYFGGRETQYF
DNA: TGTGCCAGCAGCTACTTCGGGGGGAGAGAGACCCAGTACTTC

D: TRBD1
V: TRBV18
J: TRBJ2-7
size: -
CDR3: CASADRGPYEQYF
DNA: TGTGCCAGCGCGGACAGGGGACCGTACGAGCAGTACTTC

D: TRBD1
V: TRBV19
J: TRBJ2-7
size: -
CDR3: CASRDRGSNEQYF
DNA: TGTGCCAGTAGAGACAGGGGGTCCAACGAGCAGTACTTC

D: -
V: TRBV5-6
J: TRBJ2-3
size: once
CDR3: CASSLSATDTQYF
DNA: TGTGCCAGCAGCTTGTCGGCGACAGATACGCAGTATTTT

D: -
V: TRBV5-6
J: TRBJ2-7
size: -
CDR3: CASSSGAIYLSYEQYF
DNA: TGTGCCAGCAGCTCCGGGGCCATTTACCTGTCCTACGAGCAGTACTTC

D: -
V: TRBV7-2
J: TRBJ1-2
size: once
CDR3: CASSRDMINYGYTF
DNA: TGTGCCAGCAGCCGTGACATGATTAACTATGGCTACACCTTC

D: -
V: TRBV7-2
J: TRBJ1-4
size: -
CDR3: CASSSNGWGEKLFF
DNA: TGTGCCAGCAGCTCTAACGGGTGGGGTGAAAAACTGTTTTTT

D: -
V: TRBV5-4
J: TRBJ1-2
size: once
CDR3: CASSSKGPGVVGGYTF
DNA: TGTGCCAGCAGCAGTAAAGGCCCCGGTGTCGTGGGTGGCTACACCTTC

D: -
V: TRBV4-2
J: TRBJ2-5
size: -
CDR3: CASSQATGATHQETQYF
DNA: TGTGCCAGCAGCCAAGCCACAGGAGCCACTCACCAAGAGACCCAGTACTTC

D: TRBD2
V: TRBV7-8
J: TRBJ2-4
size: -
CDR3: CASSPLPPSGSNIQYF
DNA: TGTGCCAGCAGCCCACTACCTCCCAGCGGGAGTAACATTCAGTACTTC

D: TRBD1
V: TRBV5-1
J: TRBJ1-5
size: -
CDR3: CASSSTGNSNQPQHF
DNA: TGCGCCAGCAGCTCGACAGGGAATAGCAATCAGCCCCAGCATTTT

D: -
V: TRBV7-3
J: TRBJ2-3
size: once
CDR3: CASSPKTGADTQYF
DNA: TGTGCCAGCAGTCCGAAGACCGGCGCAGATACGCAGTATTTT